The source of this TCR beta chain is a study of lymphopenia after photon versus proton radiotherapy. General study findings and limits: After the lymphocyte nadir, photon-treated repertoires showed oligoclonal expansion, especially of CD8+ Temra cells. Better survival with proton therapy was suggested as possible, not demonstrated. Photon-treated patients lost naive T cells and TCR diversity; proton-treated stayed stable.

Concerning this clone: Its target is unknown.

Measured with immunoSEQ multiplex PCR; TCRdb has only the in-frame clones, and not every one. The sample has around 26,000 clones, roughly nine tenths seen once. The CDR3 is 13 residues long. V was shortened by 1 base and J by 2 bases, with 5 bases between the two germline ends. The germline gives CDR1 LGHNA, CDR2 YSLEER. Source: peripheral blood, taken from a patient treated with photon-based radiotherapy. The chain couples TRBV4-3 to TRBJ1-1; no clear D gene. This sequence was found in a woman in her 50s with cholangiocarcinoma. Here the CDR3 DNA reads TGCGCCAGCAGCCAAGTATTAAACACTGAAGCTTTCTTT. Translation: CASSQVLNTEAFF.